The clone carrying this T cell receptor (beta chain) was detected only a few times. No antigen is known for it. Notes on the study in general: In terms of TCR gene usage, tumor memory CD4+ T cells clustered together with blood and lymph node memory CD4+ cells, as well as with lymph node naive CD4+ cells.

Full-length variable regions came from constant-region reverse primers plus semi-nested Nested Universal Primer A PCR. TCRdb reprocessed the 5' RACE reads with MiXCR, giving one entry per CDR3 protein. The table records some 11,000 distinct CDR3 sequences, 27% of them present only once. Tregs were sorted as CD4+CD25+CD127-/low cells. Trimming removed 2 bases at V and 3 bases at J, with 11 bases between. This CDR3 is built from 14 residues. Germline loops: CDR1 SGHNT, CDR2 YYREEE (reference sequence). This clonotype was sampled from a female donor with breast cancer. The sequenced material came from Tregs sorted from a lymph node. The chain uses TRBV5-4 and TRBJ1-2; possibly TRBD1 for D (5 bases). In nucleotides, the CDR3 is TGTGCCAGCAGCTTACCGGGGGGTGACTATGGCTACACCTTC. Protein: CASSLPGGDYGYTF.